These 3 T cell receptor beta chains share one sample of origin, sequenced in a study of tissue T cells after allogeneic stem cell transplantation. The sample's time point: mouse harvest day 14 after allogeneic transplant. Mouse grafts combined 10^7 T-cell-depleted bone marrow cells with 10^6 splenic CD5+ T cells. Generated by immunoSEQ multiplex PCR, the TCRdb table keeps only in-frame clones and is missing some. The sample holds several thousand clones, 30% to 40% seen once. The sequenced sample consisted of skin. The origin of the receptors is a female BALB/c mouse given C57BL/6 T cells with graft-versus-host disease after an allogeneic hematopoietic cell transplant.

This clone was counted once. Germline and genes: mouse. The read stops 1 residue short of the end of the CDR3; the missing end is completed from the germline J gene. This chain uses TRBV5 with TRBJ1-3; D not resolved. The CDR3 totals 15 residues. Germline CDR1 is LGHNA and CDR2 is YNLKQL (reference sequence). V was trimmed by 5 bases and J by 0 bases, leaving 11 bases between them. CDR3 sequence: CASSKKTNSGNTLYF. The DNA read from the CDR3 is TGTGCCAGCAGCAAGAAGACAAATTCTGGAAATACGCTCTAT.

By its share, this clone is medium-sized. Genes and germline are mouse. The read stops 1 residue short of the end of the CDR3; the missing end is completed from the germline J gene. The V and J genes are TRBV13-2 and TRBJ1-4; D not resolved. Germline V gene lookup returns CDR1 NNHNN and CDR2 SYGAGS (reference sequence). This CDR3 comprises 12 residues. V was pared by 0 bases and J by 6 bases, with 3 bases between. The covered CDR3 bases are TGTGCCAGCGGTGATGGGGACGAAAGATTATTT. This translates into CASGDGDERLF. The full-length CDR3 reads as CASGDGDERLFF.

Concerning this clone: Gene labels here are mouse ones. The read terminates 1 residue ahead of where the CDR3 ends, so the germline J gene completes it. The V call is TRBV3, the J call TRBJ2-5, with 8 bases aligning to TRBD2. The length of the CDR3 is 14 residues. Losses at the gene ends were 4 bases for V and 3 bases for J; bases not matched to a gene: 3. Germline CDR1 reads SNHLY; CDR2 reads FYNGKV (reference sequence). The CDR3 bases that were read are TGTGCCAGCAGCTCCTACTGGGGGCAAGACACCCAGTAC. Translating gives CASSSYWGQDTQY. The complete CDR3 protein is CASSSYWGQDTQYF.